Listed below are T cell receptor beta chains from one sample, sequenced in a study of CD8+ T cells in alopecia areata. Measured with immunoSEQ multiplex PCR; TCRdb has only the in-frame clones, and not every one. Of approximately 89,000 clones listed, 51% are singletons. The sample consisted of NKG2D-high CD8+ T cells sorted from blood. These receptors were collected from a human donor with alopecia areata. The CDR3 runs from the conserved cysteine through the conserved F or W. Each record gives: CDR3 protein, clone size, V gene. Where a row states a size, it is once, few, many or the class of an expanded clone; other rows omit it.

CDR3: CASSFYRETQYF
size: -
V: TRBV7-9

CDR3: CASSDGGDGEPQHF
size: -
V: TRBV5-1

CDR3: CASAMAGFTDTQYF
size: -
V: TRBV27

CDR3: CSVLGYGGRNTEAFF
size: -
V: TRBV29-1

CDR3: CSASGPRDTISSYNEQFF
size: few
V: TRBV29-1

CDR3: CSVPQLPGEQYF
size: -
V: TRBV29-1

CDR3: CASEVSLETQYF
size: -
V: TRBV2

CDR3: CASSPGTADEKLFF
size: once
V: TRBV27

CDR3: CSAIAGGLAGELFF
size: few
V: TRBV29-1

CDR3: CASSSVSGVDF
size: -
V: TRBV28

CDR3: CASRSRGSPNYGYTF
size: -
V: TRBV5-4

CDR3: CASSLPQGDGYTF
size: -
V: TRBV7-9

CDR3: CASRGLYGYTF
size: -
V: TRBV27

CDR3: CASSLAPQGRAFF
size: -
V: TRBV5-4

CDR3: CSVEYTSGGPNGELFF
size: few
V: TRBV29-1

CDR3: CAWGGLANNEQFF
size: -
V: TRBV30

CDR3: CASSQRGAYETQYF
size: few
V: TRBV4-1

CDR3: CASTYRGETQYF
size: few
V: TRBV28

CDR3: CSVKLTAGELFF
size: few
V: TRBV29-1

CDR3: CASSSERDSLETQYF
size: once
V: TRBV27

CDR3: CASSSGVSGEKLFF
size: -
V: TRBV13

CDR3: CASSQAVAYEQYF
size: -
V: TRBV4-1

CDR3: CASSTRDRAWETQYF
size: many
V: TRBV7-9

CDR3: CASSVGGQWNEQFF
size: few
V: TRBV25-1

CDR3: CSVAGTAGELFF
size: -
V: TRBV29-1

CDR3: CASSLIQEESDTQYF
size: -
V: TRBV11-2